This T cell receptor beta chain was captured by sequencing in a study of beta chain features in type 1 diabetes. Study-level information: Patients did not differ from healthy donors in age, gender or cell yield. Study observations and caveats: A potential influence of HLA type upon TCRB rearrangement remained unresolved herein. High-TCR-expressing cells could be over-represented by cDNA sequencing. All four CD4+ subsets of Type 1 diabetes patients contained TCRB CDR3s that were moderately but significantly shorter.

The whole isolated RNA underwent reverse transcription, so sequencing captured expressed TCRB transcripts. Using immunoSEQ multiplex PCR, the repertoire was profiled, and TCRdb retains in-frame clones only, with some absent. The repertoire consists of 300,000 or so clones, with 9.3% occurring once and the leading ten covering over 0.95%. The CDR3 length is 15 residues. Germline assignment: CDR1 SGHVS and CDR2 FQNEAQ. Trimming stripped 1 base from V and 4 bases from J, with 11 bases between. This clone has only a few counts. Its antigen is still unknown. V usage is TRBV7-8 and J usage is TRBJ2-1, with TRBD2 as a possible D gene (6 bases). This TCR derives from a man aged 30 to 45 with type 1 diabetes. The sequencing input was central memory CD4+ T cells from blood. This CDR3 reads CASSLGGGAYNEQFF. The CDR3 DNA reads TGTGCCAGCAGCTTAGGAGGCGGGGCGTACAATGAGCAGTTCTTC.